The T cell receptor (beta chain) under discussion was sequenced for a study of T-cell memory formation after mild COVID-19. General study points: Shrinking CD4+ clones resided mostly in CM and EM, and CD8+ ones in EMRA.

Each CDR3 protein gets one entry after TCRdb re-called the 5' RACE reads with MiXCR. The sample records approximately 480,000 distinct CDR3 sequences, about 20% being singletons. This clonotype was recorded many times. The antigen is unknown. The origin of this receptor is an adult woman who had mild COVID-19 (a few samples of this study predate the infection). Cell type and time point are not known. Sequencing input: PBMCs or a T cell subset sorted from them (not recorded which).

In DNA, the CDR3 is TGTGCCAGCAGTTTAAGTACAGGGGCAAGAGGAGGCTACACCTTC. It codes for CASSLSTGARGGYTF. The gene calls are TRBV12-3 or TRBV12-4 and TRBJ1-2; 7 positions match TRBD1. The CDR3 sequence is 15 residues long. The junction had 11 bases not matched to a gene; V was cut back by 2 bases and J by 8 bases.